The 5 T cell receptor beta chains presented below share a single source sample, sequenced in a study of PD-1 blockade in classical Hodgkin lymphoma. The time point was: newly diagnosed, previously untreated cHL patient sample. The protocol was immunoSEQ multiplex PCR, while the TCRdb copy is restricted to in-frame clones and leaves out a portion. Found here are 20,000 to 25,000 clones, around 94% of them singletons; the top ten hold about 4.3%. The sample taken for sequencing was peripheral blood mononuclear cells (PBMCs). Source of these receptors: a human donor with classical Hodgkin lymphoma.

V and J are TRBV2 and TRBJ2-7; D is perhaps TRBD1 (6 bases). Germline CDR1 and CDR2: SNHLY and FYNNEI. The V gene lost 7 bases and the J gene lost 0 bases, with 13 bases spanning the gap. The CDR3 contains 14 residues. The CDR3 DNA follows: TGTGCCAGCAACTTGAAACAGGGCTCCTACGAGCAGTACTTC. This encodes CASNLKQGSYEQYF.

This rearrangement joins TRBV4-3 to TRBJ1-4; D gene ambiguous. Trimming removed 0 bases from V and 8 bases from J, with 22 bases in between. CDR1 is LGHNA and CDR2 is YSLEER in the germline V gene. CDR3 length equals 18 residues. CDR3 bases: TGCGCCAGCAGCCAAGATCAAACGAGCATTCGACCTGCCGAAAAACTGTTTTTT. Its translation: CASSQDQTSIRPAEKLFF.

This chain joins TRBV7-2 and TRBJ1-5; possibly TRBD1 for D (6 bases). Germline V lookup: CDR1 SGHTA, CDR2 FQGNSA. The germline V and J ends were trimmed by 1 base and 1 base, with 8 bases remaining between them. The CDR3 is 15 amino acids. CDR3 bases: TGTGCCAGCAGCTTAGAACAGGGAAGCAATCAGCCCCAGCATTTT. Its translation is CASSLEQGSNQPQHF. The full variable domain, with the rest looked up from reference TRBV7-2 and TRBJ1-5, is GAGVSQSPSNKVTEKGKDVELRCDPISGHTALYWYRQSLGQGLEFLIYFQGNSAPDKSGLPSDRFSAERTGGSVSTLTIQRTQQEDSAVYLCASSLEQGSNQPQHFGDGTRLSIL.

This clone came up once. This chain uses TRBV5-1 with TRBJ2-3; 13 bases fit TRBD2. Germline loops: CDR1 SGHRS, CDR2 YFSETQ. This CDR3 comprises 16 residues. V lost 2 bases to trimming and J lost 7 bases; unmatched junction nucleotides: 7. CDR3 amino acids: CASSFGTSGMGNTQYF. The CDR3 DNA sequence: TGCGCCAGCAGCTTCGGGACTAGCGGGATGGGGAATACGCAGTATTTT.

Written as DNA, the CDR3 is TGTGCCAGCCGACAGGGGATGGCGAGCAATCAGCCCCAGCATTTT. Translated: CASRQGMASNQPQHF. The chain has TRBV19 and TRBJ1-5, with 8 bases fitting TRBD1. Germline V CDR1 and CDR2: LNHDA, SQIVND (reference sequence). The ends lost 9 bases at V and 1 base at J; junction bases unmatched: 8. The length of the CDR3 is 15 residues.